The rows below give T cell receptor beta chains drawn from one sample of a study of cytomegalovirus exposure and HLA in healthy donors. Libraries were prepared by immunoSEQ multiplex PCR; TCRdb keeps only in-frame clonotypes and omits some of them. The sample contains about 200,000 clones, 70% to 85% of which appear only once. Input material: PBMCs. The receptors come from a boy younger than 10 in good health and CMV-seronegative. Each CDR3 is given with its conserved first and last residue. A D gene is named only where the DNA matches it firmly. Clone size is shown for a subset of rows, as once, few, many or a class of expanded clone.

V gene,CDR3 length,clone size,D gene,J gene,CDR3 DNA,CDR3 protein
TRBV7-2,15,NA,TRBD1,TRBJ1-2,TGTGCCAGCAGCTCGGGACAGGGCGGTACCTATGGCTACACCTTC,CASSSGQGGTYGYTF
TRBV27,14,NA,NA,TRBJ1-1,TGTGCCAGCAGTCCCCACGGGGGGTTCGCTGAAGCTTTCTTT,CASSPHGGFAEAFF
TRBV4-3,15,NA,TRBD2,TRBJ2-5,TGCGCCAGCAGCCAAGAGCGGGGGGGCCAAGAGACCCAGTACTTC,CASSQERGGQETQYF
TRBV10-3,16,NA,NA,TRBJ1-2,TGTGCCATCAGACACTTCCGGGACACTCCAGCCTATGGCTACACCTTC,CAIRHFRDTPAYGYTF
TRBV6-5,13,few,NA,TRBJ1-2,TGTGCCAGCAGGGAAGACAGATACTATGGCTACACCTTC,CASREDRYYGYTF
TRBV4-3,17,once,NA,TRBJ1-3,TGCGCCAGCAGCCAAGGACGGGCAGGGTGGTCCGGAAACACCATATATTTT,CASSQGRAGWSGNTIYF
TRBV5-4,16,NA,TRBD1,TRBJ2-1,TGTGCCAGCAGCTTGGGGGGGACAGGGGGGAGGAATGAGCAGTTCTTC,CASSLGGTGGRNEQFF
TRBV4-1,16,NA,NA,TRBJ1-5,TGCGCCAGCAGCCAAGCCCCTCTAGTTAGCAATCAGCCCCAGCATTTT,CASSQAPLVSNQPQHF
TRBV5-4,14,NA,TRBD2,TRBJ2-3,TGTGCCAGCAGCTTAGCGGGGAGAACAGATACGCAGTATTTT,CASSLAGRTDTQYF
TRBV19,13,NA,NA,TRBJ1-1,TGTGCCAGTCGGATCGCATCAGGGTCGGAAGCTTTCTTT,CASRIASGSEAFF
TRBV4-3,16,NA,TRBD2,TRBJ2-7,TGCGCCAGCAGCCAAGATCACCAGCGGGGTGTATACGAGCAGTACTTC,CASSQDHQRGVYEQYF
TRBV18,17,NA,TRBD1,TRBJ2-6,TGTGCCAGCTCACCAGTACAGGGGGGCACTGGGGCCAACGTCCTGACTTTC,CASSPVQGGTGANVLTF
TRBV11-2,14,NA,NA,TRBJ2-1,TGTGCCAGCAGCTTAGGACGGGAATACAATGAGCAGTTCTTC,CASSLGREYNEQFF
TRBV29-1,13,NA,NA,TRBJ1-1,TGCAGCGTAAGCCGGGACACAAACACTGAAGCTTTCTTT,CSVSRDTNTEAFF
TRBV20-1,11,NA,NA,TRBJ1-1,TGCAGTGCTCGCGGGGGTACTGAAGCTTTCTTT,CSARGGTEAFF
TRBV2,11,NA,NA,TRBJ2-3,TGTGCCAGCAGTGATACTAGAGGGCAGTATTTT,CASSDTRGQYF
TRBV5-4,13,once,NA,TRBJ2-5,TGTGCCAGCAGCCGTGCGGTTGGAGAGACCCAGTACTTC,CASSRAVGETQYF
TRBV7-6,15,NA,TRBD2,TRBJ2-5,TGTGCCAGCAGCTTAAACGGGAGGCGAGGAGAGACCCAGTACTTC,CASSLNGRRGETQYF
TRBV7-7,16,NA,TRBD2,TRBJ2-3,TGTGCTAGCAGCGTAGCCGGGACTAGTGTCACAGATACGCAGTATTTT,CASSVAGTSVTDTQYF
TRBV10-3,15,NA,TRBD1,TRBJ1-4,TGTGCCATCAGTGTTGGGACAGGTTCTAATGAAAAACTGTTTTTT,CAISVGTGSNEKLFF
TRBV7-9,14,NA,TRBD1,TRBJ2-1,TGTGCCAGCAGCCCCCAGCTGGACAGGGACGGGCAGTTCTTC,CASSPQLDRDGQFF
TRBV5-4,17,few,TRBD1,TRBJ1-2,TGTGCCAGCAGCTCCCCGACAGGGGGACAAGCTAACTATGGCTACACCTTC,CASSSPTGGQANYGYTF
TRBV21-1,11,NA,NA,TRBJ1-4,TGTGCCAGCAGCAAGGGGGGAAAACTGTTTTTT,CASSKGGKLFF
TRBV21-1,15,NA,NA,TRBJ2-7,TGTGCCAGCAGCTTTGTCCCCGGGACACCCTACGAGCAGTACTTC,CASSFVPGTPYEQYF
TRBV14,16,NA,NA,TRBJ2-1,TGTGCCAGCAGCCAAGTCGGCCGAGGCTCCTACAATGAGCAGTTCTTC,CASSQVGRGSYNEQFF
TRBV6-1,13,once,TRBD1,TRBJ1-1,TGTGCCAGCAGTGGACAGGGGGCCACTGAAGCTTTCTTT,CASSGQGATEAFF
TRBV4-2,16,NA,TRBD1,TRBJ1-2,TGTGCCAGCAGCCAAGATGGCACAGGGGGGGACTATGGCTACACCTTC,CASSQDGTGGDYGYTF
TRBV7-2,15,once,TRBD2,TRBJ2-1,TGTGCCAGCAGCTTGCAAGCGGGGGGTTACAATGAGCAGTTCTTC,CASSLQAGGYNEQFF
TRBV2,11,NA,NA,TRBJ2-3,TGTGCCAGCACCAGGGCAGATACGCAGTATTTT,CASTRADTQYF
TRBV7-8,17,NA,TRBD2,TRBJ2-5,TGTGCCAGCAGGCCTAGGACTAGCGGGGGGGGGTGGGAGACCCAGTACTTC,CASRPRTSGGGWETQYF
TRBV6-5,15,NA,TRBD2,TRBJ2-1,TGTGCCAGCAGTTGGGAGCGGGGGGCTAAGGATGAGCAGTTCTTC,CASSWERGAKDEQFF
TRBV5-1,15,NA,TRBD1,TRBJ1-1,TGCGCCAGCAGCTTGGGATCACAGGGGCGAACTGAAGCTTTCTTT,CASSLGSQGRTEAFF
TRBV7-2,14,NA,NA,TRBJ1-5,TGTGCCAGCAGCATCAGTTATAGCAATCAGCCCCAGCATTTT,CASSISYSNQPQHF
TRBV7-9,13,NA,NA,TRBJ1-1,TGTGCCAGCACCTTGTACAGGAACACTGAAGCTTTCTTT,CASTLYRNTEAFF
TRBV6-5,15,NA,NA,TRBJ1-1,TGTGCCAGCACGCGCGTCGGGGCGGGGAGCACTGAAGCTTTCTTT,CASTRVGAGSTEAFF
TRBV5-1,15,few,TRBD1,TRBJ2-1,TGCGCCAGCAGCTTGGGAGGGGGCGCCTACAATGAGCAGTTCTTC,CASSLGGGAYNEQFF
TRBV5-6,13,NA,NA,TRBJ1-1,TGTGCCAGCAGCCTCTCGGGGGTCGCTGAAGCTTTCTTT,CASSLSGVAEAFF
TRBV27,13,once,NA,TRBJ2-5,TGTGCCAGCAGTTCAAGTCTACAAGAGACCCAGTACTTC,CASSSSLQETQYF
TRBV7-2,15,NA,TRBD1,TRBJ1-5,TGTGCCAGCAGCTTATCGGACAGGGTCCATCAGCCCCAGCATTTT,CASSLSDRVHQPQHF